This entry concerns a single TCR beta chain. Its target is unknown. A single base separates this from a much larger clone, so it may be a read error. This entry comes from a study of neurological immune-mediated disorders. TCRdb passed the 5' RACE reads through MiXCR, listing each CDR3 protein once. In the table there are tens of thousands of distinct CDR3 sequences, more than 3.5% of which are singletons. The CDR3 has 10 amino acids. The V gene's germline CDR1 is DFQATT and CDR2 SNEGSKA (reference sequence). Notes on the study in general: Phylogenetic grouping put 18 of 34 multiple sclerosis patients' repertoires into one related-CDR3 cluster, a possible signature.

Sequenced sample: PBMCs. The clonotype originates from a man in his fifties or sixties with multiple sclerosis. V usage is TRBV20-1 and J usage is TRBJ1-5, with D unresolved. The CDR3 sequence is CSARRGFMNF. The CDR3 DNA reads TGCAGTGCCCGGCGGGGATTTATGAATTTT.